Listed below are T cell receptor beta chains from one sample, sequenced in a study of T cells after yellow fever vaccination. TCRdb passed the 5' RACE reads through MiXCR, listing each CDR3 protein once. The profile covers a few hundred thousand distinct CDR3 sequences, with about 5.2% appearing a single time and less than 3.5% taken by the ten largest. Sample: CD4+ T cells sorted from PBMCs, taken on the day of the yellow fever booster vaccination. The receptors derive from a man between 18 and 35 years old who received the YFV17D yellow fever vaccine. Each CDR3 is given with its conserved first and last residue. A D gene is named only where the DNA matches it firmly. Clone size is not always given. Where it is, it says once, few, many or a class for expanded clones.

many,TRBV28,-,TRBJ2-2,TGTGCCAGCAGCTCCATATCCATCCCCGGGGAGCTGTTTTTT,CASSSISIPGELFF
few,TRBV11-2,TRBD1,TRBJ2-5,TGTGCCAGCGTCGAGACAGGGTACGAAGAGACCCAGTACTTC,CASVETGYEETQYF
-,TRBV18,-,TRBJ2-1,TGTGCCAGCTCACCCGACAGTTGGAATGAGCAGTTCTTC,CASSPDSWNEQFF
-,TRBV3-1,-,TRBJ1-1,TGTGCCAGCAGCCTCCCGGGAAGCGGAGGACCTGAAGCTTTCTTT,CASSLPGSGGPEAFF
-,TRBV11-2,-,TRBJ1-1,TGTGCCAGCAGCCCAATGCAGGGCGGAGGAAACACTGAAGCTTTCTTT,CASSPMQGGGNTEAFF
many,TRBV4-3,-,TRBJ2-6,TGCGCCAGCAGCGGGCTCTCTGGGGCCAACGTCCTGACTTTC,CASSGLSGANVLTF
-,TRBV24-1,-,TRBJ1-2,TGTGCCTCAGAGGGGGACTATGGCTACACCTTC,CASEGDYGYTF
many,TRBV20-1,-,TRBJ2-1,TGCAGTGCTAGAGATAAGAGGCGGGGAAACAATGAGCAGTTCTTC,CSARDKRRGNNEQFF
many,TRBV12-3/TRBV12-4,TRBD2,TRBJ2-1,TGTGCCAGCAGTTTGGACCCCGGGACTAGCGGGGGGGGAAGAGAGCAGTTCTTC,CASSLDPGTSGGGREQFF
-,TRBV6-5,TRBD1,TRBJ1-2,TGTGCCAGCAGCCCAGGGGGCTTCTATGGCTACACCTTC,CASSPGGFYGYTF
few,TRBV12-3/TRBV12-4,-,TRBJ1-6,TGTGCCAGCAGTACGCGGGGTGGGGTCCGGAATTCACCCCTCCACTTT,CASSTRGGVRNSPLHF
few,TRBV5-1,-,TRBJ2-1,TGCGCCAGCAGCGACCACAGGGAGGGCAATGAGCAGTTCTTC,CASSDHREGNEQFF
-,TRBV19,TRBD1,TRBJ1-5,TGTGCCAGTAGCAAGGGACAGATCAATCAGCCCCAGCATTTT,CASSKGQINQPQHF
-,TRBV11-2,TRBD2,TRBJ2-3,TGTGCCAGCAGCTTAACTAGCGGGGCCGCAGATACGCAGTATTTT,CASSLTSGAADTQYF
many,TRBV4-1,-,TRBJ1-2,TGCGCCAGCAGCCAAGGGCCCGGCAGCGGCTATGGCTACACCTTC,CASSQGPGSGYGYTF
-,TRBV3-1,-,TRBJ2-7,TGTGCCAGCAGCCACCAGAAATCGAGCGGAGTACCCGAGCAGTACTTC,CASSHQKSSGVPEQYF
-,TRBV20-1,TRBD1,TRBJ2-7,TGCAGTGCTAGAGATTGGGACAGGGACTACGAGCAGTACTTC,CSARDWDRDYEQYF
many,TRBV5-1,-,TRBJ1-2,TGCGCCAGCAGCTTGGACAGGCCGTCCTATGGCTACACCTTC,CASSLDRPSYGYTF
-,TRBV14,-,TRBJ1-1,TGTGCCAGCAGCCAAGAAACCGGGTTGGGCACTGAAGCTTTCTTT,CASSQETGLGTEAFF
few,TRBV7-9,TRBD2,TRBJ2-3,TGTGCCAGCAGCTTAGGCGGCTCGGGGGGAGATACGCAGTATTTT,CASSLGGSGGDTQYF
few,TRBV4-3,-,TRBJ2-3,TGCGCCAGCAGCCAAGGCGGGGTCGGAGGCACAGATACGCAGTATTTT,CASSQGGVGGTDTQYF
many,TRBV7-9,-,TRBJ2-1,TGTGCCAGCACCAAGCCCTACAATGAGCAGTTCTTC,CASTKPYNEQFF
-,TRBV20-1,-,TRBJ1-2,TGCAGTGCTAGAGATCAGTTGGCCAATGGCTACACCTTC,CSARDQLANGYTF
many,TRBV5-1,-,TRBJ1-1,TGCGCCAGCAGTAACGACCGCGGGTCCAACTTT,CASSNDRGSNF
few,TRBV18,-,TRBJ1-1,TGTGCCAGCTCACCCGGTTATAGGGGACCCCTGGAAGCTTTCTTT,CASSPGYRGPLEAFF
few,TRBV4-3,-,TRBJ1-5,TGCGCCAGCAGCCGGGGACCTAGCAATCAGCCCCAGCATTTT,CASSRGPSNQPQHF
many,TRBV5-5,-,TRBJ1-6,TGTGCCAGCAGCTTGGTAGGACAGCTGGATAATTCACCCCTCCACTTT,CASSLVGQLDNSPLHF
many,TRBV6-4,TRBD2,TRBJ2-3,TGTGCCAGCGGGCTAGCGGGGGCCCCCCCAGATACGCAGTATTTT,CASGLAGAPPDTQYF
many,TRBV7-2,-,TRBJ2-3,TGTGCCAGCAGCTTGGGCAGGGGAGATACGCAGTATTTT,CASSLGRGDTQYF
many,TRBV20-1,-,TRBJ1-6,TGCAGTGCTAGTGGTGGTGTGGGAAGCTCCTATAATTCACCCCTCCACTTT,CSASGGVGSSYNSPLHF
-,TRBV4-3,-,TRBJ2-3,TGCGCCAGCAGCTACTTACCCGACACAGATACGCAGTATTTT,CASSYLPDTDTQYF
many,TRBV7-2,-,TRBJ1-2,TGTGCCAGCAGCTTATTTGTGGGGACGGTCGACTATGGCTACACCTTC,CASSLFVGTVDYGYTF
-,TRBV6-2/TRBV6-3,-,TRBJ1-5,TGTGCCAGCACCGCCGGGGGGGGCAGAAGCAATCAGCCCCAGCATTTT,CASTAGGGRSNQPQHF
many,TRBV29-1,-,TRBJ2-5,TGCAGCGTTGCCCTGGCGGGTAAAATAGAGACCCAGTACTTC,CSVALAGKIETQYF
few,TRBV25-1,TRBD1,TRBJ2-5,TGTGCCACCGGGACAGGGGGCGAGGAGACCCAGTACTTC,CATGTGGEETQYF
many,TRBV20-1,-,TRBJ2-6,TGCAGTGCTAGAGGTCTGGGAAGCTCTGGGGCCAACGTCCTGACTTTC,CSARGLGSSGANVLTF
many,TRBV12-3/TRBV12-4,TRBD2,TRBJ2-1,TGTGCCAGCAGTCTAGCGGGGGAAATCTACAATGAGCAGTTCTTC,CASSLAGEIYNEQFF
few,TRBV4-3,-,TRBJ1-5,TGCGCCAGCAGCCAAGAACGGAGGGTTCAGCCCCAGCATTTT,CASSQERRVQPQHF
few,TRBV5-8,TRBD1,TRBJ1-5,TGTGCCAGCAGGGAATACAGGGGTGGCAATCAGCCCCAGCATTTT,CASREYRGGNQPQHF
-,TRBV5-1,-,TRBJ1-1,TGCGCCAGCAGCCCATCCCCGACAGTAATGAACACTGAAGCTTTCTTT,CASSPSPTVMNTEAFF
few,TRBV7-8,TRBD1,TRBJ1-6,TGTGCCAGCACCCTGACAGGGGCCGATTCACCCCTCCACTTT,CASTLTGADSPLHF
-,TRBV12-3/TRBV12-4,TRBD1,TRBJ1-6,TGTGCCAGCAGTTCCGGGACAGGGGATTCACCCCTCCACTTT,CASSSGTGDSPLHF
many,TRBV14,-,TRBJ1-1,TGTGCCAGCAGCCCAGGCCACAGGGCGAGAGCTTTCTTT,CASSPGHRARAFF
few,TRBV11-3,TRBD1,TRBJ2-7,TGTGCCAGCAGCTTCGACAGGGCGACCTACGAGCAGTACTTC,CASSFDRATYEQYF
few,TRBV6-5,-,TRBJ1-1,TGTGCCAGCTGTTACGCGGGCGCGAACACTGAAGCTTTCTTT,CASCYAGANTEAFF
many,TRBV4-3,-,TRBJ2-3,TGCGCCAGCAGCCAAGATCGTTGGGTTCGGGCCGAAGATACGCAGTATTTT,CASSQDRWVRAEDTQYF
-,TRBV7-2,-,TRBJ1-1,TGTGCCAGCAGCTTAGATCGGGGGACGGACCTGAAGACTGAAGCTTTCTTT,CASSLDRGTDLKTEAFF
many,TRBV9,TRBD1,TRBJ2-1,TGTGCCAGCAGCCTTCAAGGACAGGGGTTTTCCGAAGAGCAGTTCTTC,CASSLQGQGFSEEQFF
few,TRBV6-6,TRBD2,TRBJ2-3,TGTGCCAGCAGCACGCTAGCGGGGGGGCTGACAGATACGCAGTATTTT,CASSTLAGGLTDTQYF
many,TRBV19,-,TRBJ1-2,TGTGCCAGTACCCCGGACGGGCAGGGGTCCCCCGTCTATGGCTACACCTTC,CASTPDGQGSPVYGYTF
many,TRBV7-2,-,TRBJ2-5,TGTGCCAGCAGCTCCCCGTCCCAGGGTGTTTCCACCCAGTACTTC,CASSSPSQGVSTQYF
few,TRBV14,TRBD1,TRBJ1-4,TGTGCCAGCAGCCAAGCCGGGACAGGGGGTGAAAAACTGTTTTTT,CASSQAGTGGEKLFF
few,TRBV4-3,-,TRBJ1-1,TGCGCCAGCAGCCCCCAAACAGGGCGTAACACTGAAGCTTTCTTT,CASSPQTGRNTEAFF
many,TRBV7-2,-,TRBJ1-2,TGTGCCAGCAGCCCCGGCCAGGGCTACACCTTC,CASSPGQGYTF